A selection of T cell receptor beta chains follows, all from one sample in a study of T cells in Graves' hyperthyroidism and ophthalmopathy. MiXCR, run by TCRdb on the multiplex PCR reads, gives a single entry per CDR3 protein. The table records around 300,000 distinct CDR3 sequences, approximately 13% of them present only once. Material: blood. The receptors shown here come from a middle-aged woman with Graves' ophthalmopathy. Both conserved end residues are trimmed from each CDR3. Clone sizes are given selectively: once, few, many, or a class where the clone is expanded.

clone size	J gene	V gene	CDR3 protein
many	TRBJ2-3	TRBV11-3	ASSSRQGSGTDTQY
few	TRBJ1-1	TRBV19	ASSGGDTLNTEAF
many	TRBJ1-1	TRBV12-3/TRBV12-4	ASSLDYRNTEAF
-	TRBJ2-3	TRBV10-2	ASSEPTPTSGRGTQY
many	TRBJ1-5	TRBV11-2	ASSFSGDSNQPQH
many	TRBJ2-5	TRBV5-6	ASSRLNGGTQY
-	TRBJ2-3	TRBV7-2	ASSGMKTSGRDTQY
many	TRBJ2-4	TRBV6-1	ASRIQGTKNIQY
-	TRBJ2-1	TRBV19	ASSRKLAGGPDEQF
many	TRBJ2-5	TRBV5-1	ASSLDPPGVPQETQY
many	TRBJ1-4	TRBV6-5	ASSYGQGGREKLF
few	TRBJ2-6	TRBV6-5	ASSYGRVIGGANVLT
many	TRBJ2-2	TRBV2	ASKRIATNTGELF
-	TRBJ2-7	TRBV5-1	ASSPGGGEQY
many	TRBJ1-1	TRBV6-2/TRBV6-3	ASSYPGSVGLNTEAF